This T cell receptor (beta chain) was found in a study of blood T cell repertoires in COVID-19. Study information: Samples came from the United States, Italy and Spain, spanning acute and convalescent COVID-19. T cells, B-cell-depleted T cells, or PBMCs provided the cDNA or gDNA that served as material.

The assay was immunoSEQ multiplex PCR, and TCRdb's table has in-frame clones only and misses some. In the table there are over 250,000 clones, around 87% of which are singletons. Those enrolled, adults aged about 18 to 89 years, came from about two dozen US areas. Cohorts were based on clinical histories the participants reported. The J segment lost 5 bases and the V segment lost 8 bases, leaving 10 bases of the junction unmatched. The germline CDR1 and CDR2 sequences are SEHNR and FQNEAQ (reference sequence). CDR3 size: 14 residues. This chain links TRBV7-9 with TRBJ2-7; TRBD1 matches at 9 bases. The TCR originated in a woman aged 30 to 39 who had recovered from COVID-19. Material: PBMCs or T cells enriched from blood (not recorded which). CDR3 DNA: TGTGCCAGCGAACCGGGACAGGGTGATCACGAGCAGTACTTC. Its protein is CASEPGQGDHEQYF.